The 31 T cell receptor beta chains below all came from one sample that was sequenced in a study of cytomegalovirus exposure and HLA in healthy donors. The PCR was carried out with 60 Vbeta primers and 13 Jbeta primers. Assay: immunoSEQ multiplex PCR; the TCRdb copy retains only in-frame clones and omits some. The profile shows 100,000 to 150,000 clones, 65% to 85% of them singletons. The sequenced material came from PBMCs. Receptor source: a man younger than 35 in good health and CMV-seropositive.

The chain recombines TRBV2 with TRBJ2-7, with 9 bases lining up with TRBD1. With V trimmed by 6 bases and J by 4 bases, 7 bases remained unmatched. CDR3 length equals 14 residues. Looked up from germline, CDR1 is SNHLY and CDR2 is FYNNEI. In DNA form, the CDR3 reads TGTGCCAGCAGGGGACAGGGCCTAAGATACGAGCAGTACTTC. This codes for CASRGQGLRYEQYF.

The V call is TRBV27, the J call TRBJ2-1; 7 bases are shared with TRBD1. J was trimmed by 7 bases and V by 4 bases; bases with no gene match: 4. Germline-derived CDR1 and CDR2 are MNHEY and SMNVEV (reference sequence). The CDR3 has 13 residues. The CDR3 protein is CASSSYRGNEQFF. In nucleotides, the CDR3 is TGTGCCAGCAGTTCCTACAGGGGAAATGAGCAGTTCTTC.

The chain couples TRBV30 to TRBJ2-7, with TRBD2 matching over 14 bases. Trimming took 3 bases from V and 0 from J; bases not matched to a gene: 10. CDR1 and CDR2 from the germline V gene are GTSNPN and SVGIG (reference sequence). CDR3 length: 18 residues. Written as DNA, the CDR3 is TGTGCCTGGAGGGGCGGGACTAGCGGGAGCGCCAGCTCCTACGAGCAGTACTTC. Its protein product is CAWRGGTSGSASSYEQYF. Combining the CDR3 with reference TRBV30 and TRBJ2-7 gives the whole variable domain SQTIHQWPATLVQPVGSPLSLECTVEGTSNPNLYWYRQAAGRGLQLLFYSVGIGQISSEVPQNLSASRPQDRQFILSSKKLLLSDSGFYLCAWRGGTSGSASSYEQYFGPGTRLTVT.

CDR3 loop: CASSPLEGLAGQETQYF. CDR3 in DNA: TGTGCCAGCAGCCCCCTAGAGGGACTAGCGGGACAAGAGACCCAGTACTTC. V gene TRBV9 combines with J gene TRBJ2-5; TRBD2 agrees at 13 bases. The length of the CDR3 is 17 residues. The germline V gene encodes CDR1 SGDLS and CDR2 YYNGEE. The ends lost 4 bases at V and 2 bases at J; junction bases unmatched: 8.

This clone was found a few times. The chain is built from TRBV6-6 and TRBJ1-2; D not certain. The CDR3 is 13 residues long. CDR1 MNHNY and CDR2 SVGAGI come from the germline V gene (reference sequence). V was cut by 7 bases and J by 6 bases, with 15 bases left in between. The CDR3 sequence: CASTKTGGNGYTF. DNA for the CDR3: TGTGCCAGCACAAAGACGGGTGGCAATGGCTACACCTTC.

Only a few counts were recorded for this clone. The chain carries TRBV5-1 and TRBJ1-6, with D perhaps TRBD1 (5 bases). V shed 5 bases and J shed 4 bases, with 13 bases lying between them. Germline V gene lookup returns CDR1 SGHRS and CDR2 YFSETQ. The CDR3 consists of 15 residues. The CDR3 sequence is CASSSGGGYNSPLHF. The CDR3 nucleotides read TGCGCCAGCAGTAGCGGTGGGGGATATAATTCACCCCTCCACTTT.

CDR3 nucleotides: TGTGCCAGTAGTCACAGGGGGTTGGGTGAAGCTTTCTTT. Residues: CASSHRGLGEAFF. The chain links TRBV19 to TRBJ1-1; TRBD1 matches 8 bases. This CDR3 comprises 13 residues. J was trimmed by 7 bases and V by 5 bases; bases with no gene match: 6. Germline assignment: CDR1 LNHDA and CDR2 SQIVND (reference sequence).

V usage is TRBV7-9 and J usage is TRBJ1-1; 8 nucleotides agree with TRBD1. CDR1 and CDR2 (germline): SEHNR, FQNEAQ (reference sequence). This CDR3 region has 13 residues. The V gene end was trimmed by 5 bases and the J gene end by 8 bases; junction bases not matched to a gene: 7. CDR3 nucleotides: TGTGCCAGCAGCCCCCCGACAGGGGAAGAAGCTTTCTTT. It specifies CASSPPTGEEAFF. The variable domain in full, completed from reference TRBV7-9 and TRBJ1-1, reads DTGVSQNPRHKITKRGQNVTFRCDPISEHNRLYWYRQTLGQGPEFLTYFQNEAQLEKSRLLSDRFSAERPKGSFSTLEIQRTEQGDSAMYLCASSPPTGEEAFFGQGTRLTVV.

In this sample, this clone turned up a few times. The chain uses TRBV18 and TRBJ1-1, with TRBD1 identical over 8 bases. CDR1 is KGHSH and CDR2 is LQKENI in the germline V gene. V was pared by 3 bases and J by 5 bases, with 5 bases of the junction left unmatched. This CDR3 has 14 amino acids. The CDR3 bases are TGTGCCAGCTCACCGACAGGGGATCGGACTGAAGCTTTCTTT. Protein: CASSPTGDRTEAFF. The whole variable domain, filled in from reference TRBV18 and TRBJ1-1, reads NAGVMQNPRHLVRRRGQEARLRCSPMKGHSHVYWYRQLPEEGLKFMVYLQKENIIDESGMPKERFSAEFPKEGPSILRIQQVVRGDSAAYFCASSPTGDRTEAFFGQGTRLTVV.

The V gene is TRBV19, the J gene TRBJ1-2; TRBD1 matches 8 bases. V was clipped by 4 bases and J by 0 bases; unmatched bases: 7. The germline CDR1 and CDR2 sequences are LNHDA and SQIVND (reference sequence). The CDR3 totals 16 residues. CDR3 bases: TGTGCCAGTAGTACGACAGGGGATGGAGCTAACTATGGCTACACCTTC. Translation: CASSTTGDGANYGYTF.

The chain uses TRBV15 and TRBJ2-1; 7 nucleotides agree with TRBD2. Germline assignment: CDR1 LNHNV and CDR2 YYDKDF (reference sequence). J was trimmed by 6 bases and V by 0 bases; bases with no gene match: 8. This CDR3 contains 16 residues. The CDR3 loop reads CATSRDLRERGNEQFF. CDR3 DNA: TGTGCCACCAGCAGAGATTTGCGGGAGAGGGGCAATGAGCAGTTCTTC.

The DNA of the CDR3 is TGCGCCAGCAGCTTGGGACAGACACCCACCTACGAGCAGTACTTC. Its translation: CASSLGQTPTYEQYF. This chain joins TRBV5-1 and TRBJ2-7; D is perhaps TRBD1 (5 bases). Germline CDR1 reads SGHRS; CDR2 reads YFSETQ. This CDR3 has 15 residues. The V gene lost 0 bases and the J gene lost 2 bases, with 12 bases spanning the gap.

The chain couples TRBV7-6 to TRBJ2-7; D is uncertain. The germline gives CDR1 SGHVS, CDR2 FNYEAQ. Trimming cost V 1 base and J 6 bases, with 10 bases left between them. The CDR3 runs to 13 residues. Here the CDR3 DNA reads TGTGCCAGCAGCTTAGTACCGGGTGTCGAGCAGTACTTC. It encodes CASSLVPGVEQYF. Based on the CDR3 plus reference TRBV7-6 and TRBJ2-7, the full variable domain is GAGVSQSPRYKVTKRGQDVALRCDPISGHVSLYWYRQALGQGPEFLTYFNYEAQQDKSGLPNDRFSAERPEGSISTLTIQRTEQRDSAMYRCASSLVPGVEQYFGPGTRLTVT.

The V call is TRBV30, the J call TRBJ1-5, with 8 nucleotides matching TRBD1. The CDR3 runs 14 residues. Trimming removed 1 base from V and 7 bases from J; junction bases left unmatched: 6. The V gene's germline CDR1 is GTSNPN and CDR2 SVGIG (reference sequence). CDR3 in DNA: TGTGCCTGGAGTGCCAGGGGGCTGAGACAGCCCCAGCATTTT. Translated: CAWSARGLRQPQHF.

J is TRBJ1-2 and V is TRBV20-1; no definite D call. Germline lookup yields CDR1 DFQATT and CDR2 SNEGSKA (reference sequence). This CDR3 has 9 residues. V was cut by 3 bases and J by 7 bases, with 3 bases left in between. CDR3 DNA: TGCAGTGCTAGGCGTGGCTACACCTTC. As protein: CSARRGYTF.

The gene calls are TRBV4-3 and TRBJ2-1; possible D gene TRBD1, 6 bases. The germline V gene has CDR1 LGHNA and CDR2 YSLEER. This CDR3 is built from 16 residues. Trimming shortened V by 2 bases and J by 3 bases, and 14 bases separated the two germline ends. Written as DNA, the CDR3 is TGCGCCAGCAGCCAATTTACAGGGATAGTCTACAATGAGCAGTTCTTC. Protein sequence: CASSQFTGIVYNEQFF.

The chain combines TRBV27 with TRBJ2-1; a weak D match, TRBD1 (8 bases). Germline V gene sequence: CDR1 MNHEY, CDR2 SMNVEV (reference sequence). The CDR3 length is 14 residues. V was clipped by 5 bases and J by 7 bases, with 15 bases between them. The CDR3 loop is CASSLLQGGNEQFF. The CDR3 DNA follows: TGTGCCAGCAGTCTATTACAGGGGGGGAATGAGCAGTTCTTC.

This clone was counted once. This chain links TRBV7-2 with TRBJ1-2; 9 bases are a match to TRBD1. The CDR3 runs 15 residues. Germline values: CDR1 SGHTA, CDR2 FQGNSA. V lost 4 bases, J lost 4 bases, and 7 bases stayed unmatched. The CDR3 protein is CASSWRDRAGYGYTF. The CDR3 DNA follows: TGTGCCAGCAGCTGGAGGGACAGGGCTGGCTATGGCTACACCTTC.

Regarding this clone: The junction departs from germline at one end; a sequencing error may be responsible. CDR3 region: CASSLASGNEQFF. Here the CDR3 DNA reads TGTGCTAGCAGCTTGGCTAGCGGGAATGAGCAGTTCTTC. V gene TRBV7-7 combines with J gene TRBJ2-1, with 8 bases lining up with TRBD2. Germline V gene lookup returns CDR1 SSHAT and CDR2 FNYEAQ (reference sequence). There are 13 residues in the CDR3. Full variable domain (rest looked up from reference TRBV7-7 and TRBJ2-1): GAGVSQSPRYKVTKRGQDVTLRCDPISSHATLYWYQQALGQGPEFLTYFNYEAQPDKSGLPSDRFSAERPEGSISTLTIQRTEQRDSAMYRCASSLASGNEQFFGPGTRLTVL.

This chain joins TRBV6-5 and TRBJ1-5; perhaps TRBD1 as D (6 bases). V was pared by 6 bases and J by 6 bases, with 9 bases between. The length of the CDR3 is 12 residues. Germline CDR1 and CDR2: MNHEY and SVGAGI. The CDR3 region is CASSRRGQPQHF. CDR3 nucleotide sequence: TGTGCCAGCAGCCGCAGGGGTCAGCCCCAGCATTTT.

On this clone: Additional DNA sequences in this sample encode the identical CDR3. The gene calls are TRBV7-2 and TRBJ2-3, with 7 bases fitting TRBD1. This CDR3 contains 15 residues. Germline trimming cut 3 bases from V and 2 bases from J; bases unmatched to any gene: 5. Germline CDR1 reads SGHTA; CDR2 reads FQGNSA. The CDR3 DNA follows: TGTGCCAGCAGCTTCCCCAGGGGGTCCACAGATACGCAGTATTTT. Translating it yields CASSFPRGSTDTQYF.

V gene TRBV4-3 combines with J gene TRBJ2-7, with TRBD2 identical over 7 bases. Trimming took 2 bases from V and 5 from J; bases not matched to a gene: 9. Germline lookup yields CDR1 LGHNA and CDR2 YSLEER. This CDR3 region has 15 residues. DNA of the CDR3: TGCGCCAGCAGCCAAACAACTAGCGTAATCGACGAGCAGTACTTC. It yields the protein CASSQTTSVIDEQYF.

The chain carries TRBV7-9 and TRBJ1-1; D is perhaps TRBD1 (6 bases). The V end lost 7 bases, the J end lost 3 bases, and 15 bases lay between the germline ends. CDR3 length: 14 residues. In germline, CDR1 is SEHNR, CDR2 FQNEAQ (reference sequence). CDR3 sequence reads: CASIFQTGDTEAFF. The CDR3 coding sequence is TGTGCCAGCATATTTCAGACAGGAGACACTGAAGCTTTCTTT.

The rearrangement joins TRBV7-2 to TRBJ2-7; maybe TRBD2 (6 bases). Germline V CDR1 and CDR2: SGHTA, FQGNSA. The CDR3 spans 16 residues. Trimming stripped 5 bases from V and 1 base from J, with 18 bases between. The CDR3 spells CASSPQTRRISYEQYF. In DNA form, the CDR3 reads TGTGCCAGCAGCCCTCAGACTAGAAGAATTTCCTACGAGCAGTACTTC.

The gene calls are TRBV5-6 and TRBJ2-3; 7 bases are a match to TRBD2. Germline V gene lookup returns CDR1 SGHDT and CDR2 YYEEEE. This CDR3 region has 14 residues. With 4 bases clipped from V and 1 base from J, the junction kept 3 bases outside the gene matches. The CDR3 reads CASSPGLGTDTQYF. CDR3 sequence (DNA): TGTGCCAGCAGCCCCGGACTAGGCACAGATACGCAGTATTTT.

The chain employs TRBV9 and TRBJ1-6; TRBD1 might be the D (6 bases). CDR1 is SGDLS and CDR2 is YYNGEE in the germline V gene. This CDR3 has 15 amino acids. With 0 bases removed from V and 5 bases from J, the gap between germline ends came to 9 bases. In DNA form, the CDR3 reads TGTGCCAGCAGCGTAGCTCAGGGGAATAATTCACCCCTCCACTTT. Translating gives CASSVAQGNNSPLHF.

This clone occurred once. The chain links TRBV10-2 to TRBJ2-1; D is possibly TRBD2 (5 bases). CDR1 and CDR2 from the germline V gene are WSHSY and SAAADI. The CDR3 consists of 12 residues. V was clipped by 7 bases and J by 9 bases, with 13 bases between them. The CDR3 coding sequence is TGCGCCAGCACTTTAGGGAGAGGTGAGCAGTTCTTC. Residues: CASTLGRGEQFF.

The CDR3 here is CASSYGGAANTEAFF. In DNA, the CDR3 is TGTGCCAGCAGTTACGGGGGGGCAGCGAACACTGAAGCTTTCTTT. This sequence joins TRBV5-4 and TRBJ1-1; a weak D match, TRBD1 (6 bases). This CDR3 region has 15 residues. V gave up 5 bases and J gave up 1 base, with 15 bases separating them. Germline CDR1 is SGHNT and CDR2 is YYREEE (reference sequence).

The chain is built from TRBV7-2 and TRBJ2-1; the D gene is possibly TRBD2 (6 bases). This CDR3 contains 17 residues. Trimming removed 5 bases from V and 8 bases from J, with 25 bases in between. Germline V gene sequence: CDR1 SGHTA, CDR2 FQGNSA. CDR3 amino acids: CASSPFPRGGREYEQFF. CDR3 sequence (DNA): TGTGCCAGCAGCCCATTTCCCCGGGGAGGTAGAGAGTATGAGCAGTTCTTC.

The rearrangement links TRBV15 to TRBJ2-1; D call uncertain. This CDR3 contains 12 residues. Trimming shortened V by 1 base and J by 9 bases, and 7 bases separated the two germline ends. In germline, CDR1 is LNHNV, CDR2 YYDKDF (reference sequence). The CDR3 loop reads CATSRVSSEQFF. CDR3 DNA: TGTGCCACCAGCAGAGTTTCCAGTGAGCAGTTCTTC.

The chain joins TRBV2 to TRBJ1-5, with D possibly matching TRBD1 (6 bases). Looked up from germline, CDR1 is SNHLY and CDR2 is FYNNEI. The CDR3 spans 14 residues. Trimming took off 4 bases at V and 6 bases at J, with 13 bases between the two ends. In DNA form, the CDR3 reads TGTGCCAGCAGTGTGGACAGCACGGTTCAGCCCCAGCATTTT. Amino acid sequence: CASSVDSTVQPQHF.